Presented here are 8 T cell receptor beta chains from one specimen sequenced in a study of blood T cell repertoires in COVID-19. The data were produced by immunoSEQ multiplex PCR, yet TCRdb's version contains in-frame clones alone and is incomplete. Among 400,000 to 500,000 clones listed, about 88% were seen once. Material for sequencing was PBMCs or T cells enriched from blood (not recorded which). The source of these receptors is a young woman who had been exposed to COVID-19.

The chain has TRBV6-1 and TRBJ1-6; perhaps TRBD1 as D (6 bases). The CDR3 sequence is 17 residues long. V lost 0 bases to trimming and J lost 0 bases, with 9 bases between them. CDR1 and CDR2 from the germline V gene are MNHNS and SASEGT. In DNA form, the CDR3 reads TGTGCCAGCAGTGAAGCGCCACAGGGCTCCTATAATTCACCCCTCCACTTT. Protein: CASSEAPQGSYNSPLHF.

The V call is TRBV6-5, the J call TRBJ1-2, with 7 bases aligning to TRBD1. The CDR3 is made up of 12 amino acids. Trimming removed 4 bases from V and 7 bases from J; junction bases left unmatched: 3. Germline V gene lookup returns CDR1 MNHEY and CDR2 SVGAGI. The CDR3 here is CASSSTGVGYTF. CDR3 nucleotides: TGTGCCAGCAGTTCCACAGGGGTTGGCTACACCTTC.

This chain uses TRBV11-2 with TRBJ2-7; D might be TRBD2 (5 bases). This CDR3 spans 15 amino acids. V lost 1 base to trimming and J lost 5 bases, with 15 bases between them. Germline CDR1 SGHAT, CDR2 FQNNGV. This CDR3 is CASSLVQSEVHEQYF. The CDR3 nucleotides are TGTGCCAGCAGCTTAGTACAGTCGGAGGTCCACGAGCAGTACTTC.

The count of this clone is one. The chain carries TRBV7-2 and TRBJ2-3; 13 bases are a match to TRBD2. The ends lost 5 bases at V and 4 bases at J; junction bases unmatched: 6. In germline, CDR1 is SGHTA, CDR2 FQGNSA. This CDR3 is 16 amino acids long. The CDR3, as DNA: TGTGCCAGCAGCCCCCAGGGACTAGCGGGGTCAGATACGCAGTATTTT. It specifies CASSPQGLAGSDTQYF. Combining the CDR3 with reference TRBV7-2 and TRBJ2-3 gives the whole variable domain GAGVSQSPSNKVTEKGKDVELRCDPISGHTALYWYRQSLGQGLEFLIYFQGNSAPDKSGLPSDRFSAERTGGSVSTLTIQRTQQEDSAVYLCASSPQGLAGSDTQYFGPGTRLTVL.

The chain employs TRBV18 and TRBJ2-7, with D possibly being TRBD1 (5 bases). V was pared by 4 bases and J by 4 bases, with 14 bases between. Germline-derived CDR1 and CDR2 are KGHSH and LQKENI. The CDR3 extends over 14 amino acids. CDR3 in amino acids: CASSRIDSAYEQYF. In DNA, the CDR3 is TGTGCCAGCTCACGGATAGACAGTGCTTACGAGCAGTACTTC.

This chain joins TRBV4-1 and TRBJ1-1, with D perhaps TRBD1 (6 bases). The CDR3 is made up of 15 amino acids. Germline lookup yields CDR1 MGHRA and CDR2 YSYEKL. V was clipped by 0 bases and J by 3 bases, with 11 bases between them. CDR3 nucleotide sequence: TGCGCCAGCAGCCAAGATGGCCCAGGGGACACTGAAGCTTTCTTT. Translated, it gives CASSQDGPGDTEAFF.

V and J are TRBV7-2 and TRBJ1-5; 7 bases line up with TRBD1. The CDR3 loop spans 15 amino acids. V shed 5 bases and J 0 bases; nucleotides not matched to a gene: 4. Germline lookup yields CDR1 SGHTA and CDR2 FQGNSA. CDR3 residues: CASSPGQFSNQPQHF. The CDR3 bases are TGTGCCAGCAGCCCGGGACAGTTTAGCAATCAGCCCCAGCATTTT.

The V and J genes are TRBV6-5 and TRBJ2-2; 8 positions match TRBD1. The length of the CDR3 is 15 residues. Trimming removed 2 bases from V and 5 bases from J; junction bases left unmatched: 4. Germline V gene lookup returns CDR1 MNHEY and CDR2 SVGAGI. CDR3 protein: CASSYGTGFTGELFF. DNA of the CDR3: TGTGCCAGCAGTTACGGGACAGGATTTACCGGGGAGCTGTTTTTT.